This TCR beta chain emerged from a study of post-analysis software for immune sequencing data (dated by TCRdb to 2015 to 2017). With respect to the entire study: The recorded disease courses included relapsing-remitting, secondary progressive and progressive-relapsing multiple sclerosis, and some patients had no subtype annotation. The patient repertoires were compared against approximately ten previously published healthy control repertoires obtained from donors aged 6 to 25 years. A subset of samples was prepared in parallel using single-end sample barcoding, then pooled and co-amplified after Illumina adapter ligation. What the research found in general, with its limitations: Multiple sclerosis patients had significantly lower normalized Chao1 diversity than controls, a result that suggests substantial peripheral T-cell clonal expansion. The multiple sclerosis patient group was slightly younger than the control group. Direct clustering with F measure showed strong co-clustering of samples prepared in the same batch, prompting a batch-effect correction. Roughly 5 TRBV segments, including TRBV5-6, TRBV5-1 and TRBV20-1, were significantly more frequent in patients than controls.

The CDR3 numbers 13 residues from cysteine through phenylalanine. Solely the CDR3 DNA is kept, with 39 bases framed from the first base. CDR1 and CDR2 are read off the germline V gene (reference sequence) as DFQATT and SNEGSKA. With respect to this clonotype: Its antigen is currently not known. A read error may produce the germline difference seen at one junction end.

To demonstrate the VDJtools post-analysis software, TCR beta repertoires were profiled from the peripheral blood of more than 10 young patients with multiple sclerosis. The multiple sclerosis patients were children and adolescents ranging in age from roughly 6 to 15 years. Libraries were constructed by PCR. Instrument on record: Illumina HiSeq 2500. To reduce PCR and sequencing biases, unique molecular identifiers were built into the TCR beta cDNA libraries. Around 500,000 cDNA molecules were obtained for every 1 to 10 million input T cells, so each molecule roughly corresponded to one T cell. The patient libraries were prepared and sequenced with the same protocol used for the earlier healthy control dataset. Within a given batch, samples were prepared together, multiplexed and sequenced on the same HiSeq lane. For the original study's pipeline: MIGEC was used to process the raw barcoded reads, and molecular identifier groups with only a single read were discarded before consensus assembly and CDR3 extraction. VDJtools was used for post-analysis of the clonotype tables, and diversity was normalized by down-sampling every dataset to the size of the smallest sample. To correct batch-related cross-sample contamination, repertoire overlap clustering matched CDR3 amino acid sequences but not nucleotide sequences. The raw public reads went through TCRdb reprocessing: fastp at Q25, MiXCR clone calling, in-frame beta chains kept. Each CDR3 protein appears once, grouped with its most common genes and DNA. TCRdb's processing, not the study's, gives the V and J calls here. The sample includes 650,000 to 850,000 distinct CDR3 sequences, with roughly 46% observed a single time. The ten biggest clones cover roughly 4.5% of the sample.

The rearranged segments are TRBV20-1 and TRBJ2-7; the best D guess is TRBD1, with 5 bases matching. The TCR sequence derives from a girl between 5 and 17 years old with multiple sclerosis. Specimen: blood. The CDR3 reads as follows: CSARQGFGYERYF. The DNA is TGCAGTGCTAGACAGGGTTTCGGCTACGAGCGGTACTTC.